This T cell receptor (beta chain) came from a study of regulatory T cells in long-lasting Graves disease listed by TCRdb under 2021. About the investigation overall: Persistent Graves' disease was defined as persistently positive TSH receptor autoantibodies together with antithyroid drug treatment for over 5 years. Persistent Graves' disease patients in the clinical cohort had taken antithyroid drugs for about 10.3 years on average. This study used TCR sequencing and RNA sequencing of peripheral blood to compare persistent Graves' disease patients against newly diagnosed Graves' disease patients. TCR sequencing covered some 13 persistent and some 20 newly diagnosed Graves' disease patients, about 35 samples in total. The study was conducted in China and was registered as a clinical trial. Overall study outcomes, separate from this receptor: Because the primary lesion, thyroid tissue, could not be accessed, the study looked at peripheral blood alone. More public clonotypes were shared among persistent patients (fewer than 3,000) than among newly diagnosed patients (over 900). Sequencing and analysis were limited to the TCR beta chain. Persistent Graves' disease patients showed lower TCR Shannon entropy and fewer highly expanded clones than newly diagnosed patients, suggesting clonal expansion. Preferential use of TRBV28, TRBJ1-2 and TRBJ2-5 was observed in persistent disease, whereas TRBV20-1 and TRBJ2-1 were favored in newly diagnosed disease. As a limitation, the authors acknowledged that the small sample size may reduce accuracy.

Library prep was done by multiplex PCR. Sequencing relied on an Illumina HiSeq 4000. CDR3 regions were amplified by Arm-PCR with iRepertoire HTBI primers to construct TCR beta libraries. Before sequencing, the PCR products went through gel purification. From the authors' description of their analysis: Gene usage analysis of CDR3 amino acid clonotypes used the 55 to 65 TRBV and more than 13 TRBJ segments found across samples. Filtered high-quality paired reads were merged into contigs using COPE and FqMerger. BLAST was used to align contigs to IMGT TRBV, TRBD and TRBJ reference genes, with CDR3 defined following IMGT. Clonotypes above 0.1% frequency were classified as highly expanded clones. Shannon entropy was used to measure repertoire diversity, and the Gini coefficient was used to measure V-J evenness. Clonotypes shared by more than one individual were considered public. TCRdb handled the public reads itself, with Q25 trimming in fastp and clone calling in MiXCR, and kept productive beta chains. Rows merge per CDR3 protein into single entries with the most common DNA and genes. The authors' filters were not applied to this entry. Within this sample are around 460,000 distinct CDR3 sequences, with under 25% of them counted one time only. The ten biggest clones cover roughly 7.7% of the sample.

The CDR3 contains 16 residues, cysteine and phenylalanine counted. Only the CDR3 DNA is retained, 48 bases long and in frame from the first base. V was cut back by 1 base and J by 1 base, leaving a gap of 13 bases between them. According to the germline V gene (reference sequence), CDR1 reads PRHDT and CDR2 reads FYEKMQ. This clonotype was observed many times. Its binding antigen is unknown. Base qualities are not recorded, but no much larger clone differs from it by a single base. The time point label, as the study defines it: persistent/refractory GD, antithyroid drugs over 5 years with positive TRAb. RNA was extracted from PBMCs in TRIzol for both TCR sequencing and RNA sequencing. Graves' disease was diagnosed according to American Thyroid Association guidelines. The patients came from an endocrinology department in Xi'an, China. Each patient gave 9 to 10 milliliters of peripheral blood, collected in an EDTA anticoagulant tube. Ficoll Paque Plus density gradient separation was used to isolate PBMCs, and no further T cell sorting was performed. RNA quality was checked with an Agilent 2100 Bioanalyzer and agarose gel, and concentration with a NanoDrop 2000.

The material was peripheral blood mononuclear cells (PBMCs), obtained when the disease was refractory, from a patient treated with antithyroid drugs. The V and J genes are TRBV13 and TRBJ1-1; possibly the D gene is TRBD1, per 6 matching bases. This clonotype was sampled from a female donor with Graves disease. The CDR3 reads as follows: CASSLARQVSNTEAFF. The nucleotide sequence is TGTGCCAGCAGCTTAGCCCGACAGGTGTCGAACACTGAAGCTTTCTTT.